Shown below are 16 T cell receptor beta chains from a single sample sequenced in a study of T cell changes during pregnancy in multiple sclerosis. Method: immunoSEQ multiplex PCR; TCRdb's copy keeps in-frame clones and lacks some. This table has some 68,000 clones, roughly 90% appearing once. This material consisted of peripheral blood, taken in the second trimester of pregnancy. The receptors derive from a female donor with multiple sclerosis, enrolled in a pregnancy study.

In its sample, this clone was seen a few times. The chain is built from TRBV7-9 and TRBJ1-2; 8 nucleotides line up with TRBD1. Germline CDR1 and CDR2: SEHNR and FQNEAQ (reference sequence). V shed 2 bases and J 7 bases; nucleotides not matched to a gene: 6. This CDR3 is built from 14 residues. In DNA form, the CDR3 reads TGTGCCAGCAGCTTAAACAGGGGGTATGGTGGCTACACCTTC. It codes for CASSLNRGYGGYTF.

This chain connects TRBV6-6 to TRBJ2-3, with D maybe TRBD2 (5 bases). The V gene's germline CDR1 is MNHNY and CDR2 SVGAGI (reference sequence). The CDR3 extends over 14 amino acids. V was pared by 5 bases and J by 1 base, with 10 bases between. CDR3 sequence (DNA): TGTGCCAGCAGTCCCGACTACGGCACAGATACGCAGTATTTT. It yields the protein CASSPDYGTDTQYF.

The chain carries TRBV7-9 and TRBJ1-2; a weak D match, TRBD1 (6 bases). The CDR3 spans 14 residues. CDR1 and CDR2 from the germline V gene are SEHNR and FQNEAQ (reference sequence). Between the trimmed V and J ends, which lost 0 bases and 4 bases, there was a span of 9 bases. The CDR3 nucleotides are TGTGCCAGCAGCTTAGCTCGGACAGTCTATGGCTACACCTTC. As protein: CASSLARTVYGYTF.

The CDR3 nucleotides are TGTGCCAGCAGTCCGCAGGACAGTGGGGACGAGACCCAGTACTTC. This sequence encodes CASSPQDSGDETQYF. This sequence joins TRBV27 and TRBJ2-5; D perhaps matches TRBD1 (6 bases). Trimming shortened V by 5 bases and J by 5 bases, and 18 bases separated the two germline ends. CDR1 and CDR2 from the germline V gene are MNHEY and SMNVEV (reference sequence). The CDR3 is made up of 15 amino acids.

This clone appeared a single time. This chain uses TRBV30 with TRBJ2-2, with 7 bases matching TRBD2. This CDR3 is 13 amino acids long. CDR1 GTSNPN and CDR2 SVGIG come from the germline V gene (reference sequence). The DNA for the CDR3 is TGTGCGGGAGGGCGGGGAAGCACCGGGGAGCTGTTTTTT. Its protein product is CAGGRGSTGELFF. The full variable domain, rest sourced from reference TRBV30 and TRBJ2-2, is SQTIHQWPATLVQPVGSPLSLECTVEGTSNPNLYWYRQAAGRGLQLLFYSVGIGQISSEVPQNLSASRPQDRQFILSSKKLLLSDSGFYLCAGGRGSTGELFFGEGSRLTVL.

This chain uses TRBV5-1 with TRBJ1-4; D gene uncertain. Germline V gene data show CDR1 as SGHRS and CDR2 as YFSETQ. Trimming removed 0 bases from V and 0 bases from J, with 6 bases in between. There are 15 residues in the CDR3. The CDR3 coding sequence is TGCGCCAGCAGCTTGGCGGTCGCAACTAATGAAAAACTGTTTTTT. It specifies CASSLAVATNEKLFF.

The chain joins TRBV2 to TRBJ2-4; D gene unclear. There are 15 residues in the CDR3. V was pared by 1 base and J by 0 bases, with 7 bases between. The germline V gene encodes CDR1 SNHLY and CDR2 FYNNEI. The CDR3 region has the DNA TGTGCCAGCAGTGAAGTCAGCGTAGCCAAAAACATTCAGTACTTC. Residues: CASSEVSVAKNIQYF.

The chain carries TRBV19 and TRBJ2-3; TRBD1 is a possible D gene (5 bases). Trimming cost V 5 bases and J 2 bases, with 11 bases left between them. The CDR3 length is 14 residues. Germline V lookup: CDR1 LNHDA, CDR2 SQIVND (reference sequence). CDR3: CASSSTATTDTQYF. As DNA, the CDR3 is TGTGCCAGTAGTTCGACAGCAACCACAGATACGCAGTATTTT. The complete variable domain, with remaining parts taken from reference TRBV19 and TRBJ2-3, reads DGGITQSPKYLFRKEGQNVTLSCEQNLNHDAMYWYRQDPGQGLRLIYYSQIVNDFQKGDIAEGYSVSREKKESFPLTVTSAQKNPTAFYLCASSSTATTDTQYFGPGTRLTVL.

The chain's CDR3 is CAWSALGTDTDTQYF. In nucleotides, the CDR3 is TGTGCCTGGAGTGCTCTAGGGACTGACACAGATACGCAGTATTTT. The chain has TRBV30 and TRBJ2-3, with D perhaps matching TRBD2 (6 bases). Germline CDR1 GTSNPN, CDR2 SVGIG (reference sequence). This CDR3 has 15 residues. V was clipped by 1 base and J by 2 bases, with 13 bases between them.

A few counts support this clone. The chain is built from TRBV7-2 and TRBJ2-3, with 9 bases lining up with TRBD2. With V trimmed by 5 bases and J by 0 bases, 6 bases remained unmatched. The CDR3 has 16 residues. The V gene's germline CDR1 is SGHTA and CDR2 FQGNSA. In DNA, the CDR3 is TGTGCCAGCAGCCGGACTAGCGCGTATAGCACAGATACGCAGTATTTT. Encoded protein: CASSRTSAYSTDTQYF.

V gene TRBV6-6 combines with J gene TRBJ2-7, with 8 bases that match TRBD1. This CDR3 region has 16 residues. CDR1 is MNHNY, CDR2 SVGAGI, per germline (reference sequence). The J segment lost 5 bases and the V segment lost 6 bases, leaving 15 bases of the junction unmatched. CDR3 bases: TGTGCCAGCAGGTTAACACTCCAGGGGGCAGACCACGAGCAGTACTTC. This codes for CASRLTLQGADHEQYF.

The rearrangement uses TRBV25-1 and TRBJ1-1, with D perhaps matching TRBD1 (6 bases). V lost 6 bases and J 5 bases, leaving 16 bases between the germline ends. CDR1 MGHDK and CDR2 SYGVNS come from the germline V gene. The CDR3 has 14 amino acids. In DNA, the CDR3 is TGTGCCAGCAGAGCCTTAGGGGGTAGGACTGAAGCTTTCTTT. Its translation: CASRALGGRTEAFF.

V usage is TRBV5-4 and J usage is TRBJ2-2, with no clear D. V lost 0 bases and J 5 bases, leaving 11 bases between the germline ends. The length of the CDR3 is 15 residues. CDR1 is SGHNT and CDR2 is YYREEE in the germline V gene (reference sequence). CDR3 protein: CASSLEMIGTGELFF. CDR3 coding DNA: TGTGCCAGCAGCTTGGAAATGATCGGGACCGGGGAGCTGTTTTTT.

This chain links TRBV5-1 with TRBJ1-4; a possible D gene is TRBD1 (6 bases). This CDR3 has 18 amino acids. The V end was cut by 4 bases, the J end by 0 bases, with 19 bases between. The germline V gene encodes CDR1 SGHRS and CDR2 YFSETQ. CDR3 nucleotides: TGCGCCAGCAGCGGACCGGACAGCTCTTTTGCAACTAATGAAAAACTGTTTTTT. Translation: CASSGPDSSFATNEKLFF.

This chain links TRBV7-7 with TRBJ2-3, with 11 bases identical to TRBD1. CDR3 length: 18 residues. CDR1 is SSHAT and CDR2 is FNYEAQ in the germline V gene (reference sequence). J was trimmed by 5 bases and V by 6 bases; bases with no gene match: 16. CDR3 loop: CASSQNPTGTGGRDTQYF. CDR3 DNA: TGTGCCAGCAGTCAAAACCCGACCGGGACAGGGGGGAGAGATACGCAGTATTTT.

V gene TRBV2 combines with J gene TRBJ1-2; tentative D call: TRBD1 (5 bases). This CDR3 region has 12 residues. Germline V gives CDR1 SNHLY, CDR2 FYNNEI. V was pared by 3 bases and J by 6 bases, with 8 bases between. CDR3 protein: CASSDIGDGYTF. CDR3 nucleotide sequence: TGTGCCAGCAGTGACATAGGGGATGGCTACACCTTC. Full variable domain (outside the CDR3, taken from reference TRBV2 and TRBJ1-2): EPEVTQTPSHQVTQMGQEVILRCVPISNHLYFYWYRQILGQKVEFLVSFYNNEISEKSEIFDDQFSVERPDGSNFTLKIRSTKLEDSAMYFCASSDIGDGYTFGSGTRLTVV.